This T cell receptor (beta chain) was sequenced during a study of control samples from healthy donors and cancer patients. The table came from immunoSEQ multiplex PCR; TCRdb's copy has only in-frame clones and leaves some out. The top ten hold 5% to 6.5% of the sample, which has approximately 63,000 clones, 65% to 90% seen once. Trimming pared 2 bases from V and 4 bases from J, leaving 21 bases between. The CDR3 runs to 18 residues. CDR1 is MNHEY and CDR2 is SVGEGT in the germline V gene. Sequencing was performed on blood. This sequence was found in a man aged 40-49 years in good health. The chain has TRBV6-2 or TRBV6-3 and TRBJ2-1; weak D call: TRBD2 (6 bases). CDR3 DNA sequence: TGTGCCAGCAGTTACGTCGCGGGGACCCAGTCTCGATACAATGAGCAGTTCTTC. This translates into CASSYVAGTQSRYNEQFF.